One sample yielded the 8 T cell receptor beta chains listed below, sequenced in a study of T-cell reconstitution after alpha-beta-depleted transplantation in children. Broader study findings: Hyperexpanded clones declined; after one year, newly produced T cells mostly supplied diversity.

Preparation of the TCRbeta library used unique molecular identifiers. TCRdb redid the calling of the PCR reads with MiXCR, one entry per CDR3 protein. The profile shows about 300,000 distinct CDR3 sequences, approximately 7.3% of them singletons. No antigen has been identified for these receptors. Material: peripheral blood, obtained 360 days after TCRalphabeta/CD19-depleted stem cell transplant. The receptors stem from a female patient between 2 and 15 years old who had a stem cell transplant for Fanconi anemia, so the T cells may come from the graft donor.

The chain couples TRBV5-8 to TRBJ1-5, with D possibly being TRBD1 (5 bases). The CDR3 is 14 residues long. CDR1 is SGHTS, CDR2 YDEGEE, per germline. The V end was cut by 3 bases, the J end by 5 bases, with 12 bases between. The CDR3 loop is CASSSGRHHQPQHF. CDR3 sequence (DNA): TGTGCCAGCAGCTCGGGACGGCACCATCAGCCCCAGCATTTT.

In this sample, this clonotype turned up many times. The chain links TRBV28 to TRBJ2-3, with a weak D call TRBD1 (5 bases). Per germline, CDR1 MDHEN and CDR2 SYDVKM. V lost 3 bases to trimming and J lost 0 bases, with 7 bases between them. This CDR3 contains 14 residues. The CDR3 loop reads CASSFWGSTDTQYF. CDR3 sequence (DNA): TGTGCCAGCAGTTTTTGGGGCAGCACAGATACGCAGTATTTT.

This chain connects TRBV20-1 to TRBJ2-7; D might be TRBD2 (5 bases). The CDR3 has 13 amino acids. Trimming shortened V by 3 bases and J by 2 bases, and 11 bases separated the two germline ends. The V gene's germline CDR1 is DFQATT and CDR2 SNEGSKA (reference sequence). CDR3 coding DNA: TGCAGTGCTAGTGGGAGTTTTACCTACGAGCAGTACTTC. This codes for CSASGSFTYEQYF.

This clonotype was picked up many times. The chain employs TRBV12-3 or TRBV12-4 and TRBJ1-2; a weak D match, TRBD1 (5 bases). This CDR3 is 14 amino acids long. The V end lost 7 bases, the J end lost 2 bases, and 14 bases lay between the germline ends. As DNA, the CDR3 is TGTGCCAGCACCCCAGGTGGGGGGAACTATGGCTACACCTTC. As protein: CASTPGGGNYGYTF.

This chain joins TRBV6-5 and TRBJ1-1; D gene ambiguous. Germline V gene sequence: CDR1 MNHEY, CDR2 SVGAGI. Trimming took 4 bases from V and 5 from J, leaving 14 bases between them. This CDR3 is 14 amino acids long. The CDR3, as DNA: TGTGCCAGCAGTTCCCATGACGGATTTACTGAAGCTTTCTTT. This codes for CASSSHDGFTEAFF.

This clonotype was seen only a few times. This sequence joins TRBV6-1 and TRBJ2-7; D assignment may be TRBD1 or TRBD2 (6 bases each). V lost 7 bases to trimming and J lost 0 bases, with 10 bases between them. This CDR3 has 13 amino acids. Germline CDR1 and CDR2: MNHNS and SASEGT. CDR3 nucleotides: TGTGCCAGCACTCGGGGGCCCTCCTACGAGCAGTACTTC. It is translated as CASTRGPSYEQYF.

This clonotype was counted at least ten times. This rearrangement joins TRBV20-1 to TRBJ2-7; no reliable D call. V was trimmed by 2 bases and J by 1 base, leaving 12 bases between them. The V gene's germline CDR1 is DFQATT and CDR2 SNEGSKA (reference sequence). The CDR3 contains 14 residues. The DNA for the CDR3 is TGCAGTGCTAGATTAGCTAGTGGGTCCTACGAGCAGTACGTC. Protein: CSARLASGSYEQYV.

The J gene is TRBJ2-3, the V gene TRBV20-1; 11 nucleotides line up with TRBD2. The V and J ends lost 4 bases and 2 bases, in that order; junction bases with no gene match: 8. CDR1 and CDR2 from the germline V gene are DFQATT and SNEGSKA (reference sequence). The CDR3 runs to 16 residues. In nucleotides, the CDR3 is TGCAGTGCTAAGGGGGTAGCGGGGGGGTTCACAGATACGCAGTATTTT. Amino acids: CSAKGVAGGFTDTQYF.